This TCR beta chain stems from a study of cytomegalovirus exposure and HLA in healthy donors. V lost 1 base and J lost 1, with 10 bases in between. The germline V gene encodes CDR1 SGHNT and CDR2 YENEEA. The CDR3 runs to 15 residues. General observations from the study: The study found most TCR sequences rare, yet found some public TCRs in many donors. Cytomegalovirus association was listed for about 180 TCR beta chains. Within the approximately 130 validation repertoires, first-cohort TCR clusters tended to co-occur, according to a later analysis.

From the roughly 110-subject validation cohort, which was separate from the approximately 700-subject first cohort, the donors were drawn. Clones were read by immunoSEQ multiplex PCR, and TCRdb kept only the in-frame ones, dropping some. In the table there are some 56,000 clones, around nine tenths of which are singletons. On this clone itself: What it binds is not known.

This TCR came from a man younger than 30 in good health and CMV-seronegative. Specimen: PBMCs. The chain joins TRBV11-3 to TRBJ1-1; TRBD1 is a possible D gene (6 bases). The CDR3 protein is CASSLGTAGNTEAFF. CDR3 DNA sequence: TGTGCCAGCAGCTTAGGGACAGCCGGGAACACTGAAGCTTTCTTT.